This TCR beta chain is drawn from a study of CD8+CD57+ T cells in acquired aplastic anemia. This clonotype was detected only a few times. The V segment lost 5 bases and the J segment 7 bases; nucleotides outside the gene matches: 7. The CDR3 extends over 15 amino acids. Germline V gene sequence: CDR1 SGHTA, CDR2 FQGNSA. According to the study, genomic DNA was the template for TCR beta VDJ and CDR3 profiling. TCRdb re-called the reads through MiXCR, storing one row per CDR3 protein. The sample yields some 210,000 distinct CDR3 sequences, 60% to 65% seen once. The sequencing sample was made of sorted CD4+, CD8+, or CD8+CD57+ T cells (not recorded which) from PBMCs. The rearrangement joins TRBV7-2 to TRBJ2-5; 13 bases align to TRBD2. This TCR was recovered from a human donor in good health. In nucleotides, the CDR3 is TGTGCCAGCAGCCCTACGGGACTAGCGGGGCGGACCCAGTACTTC. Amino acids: CASSPTGLAGRTQYF.